These T cell receptor beta chains were read from a single sample in a study of cytomegalovirus exposure and HLA in healthy donors. Only in-frame clones appear in the TCRdb table, and some are missing; sequencing was by immunoSEQ multiplex PCR. The sample includes almost 65,000 clones, 85% to 90% of them seen just once. Sequenced input: PBMCs. The source of these receptors is a woman under 30 in good health and CMV-seronegative. Each CDR3 is given with its conserved first and last residue. The D gene is left open where the match is weak. A clone size is listed for some rows: how often the clone was seen (once, few, many), or a class if it is expanded.

TRBV15	TRBJ1-5	-	-	TGTGCCACCAGCACAGAACAGGGCACTCGTCAGCCCCAGCATTTT	CATSTEQGTRQPQHF
TRBV9	TRBJ2-7	TRBD2	-	TGTGCCAGCAGCGCGGGGGGGACCACCTACGAGCAGTACTTC	CASSAGGTTYEQYF
TRBV19	TRBJ1-3	-	-	TGTGCCAGTCCAGCGGGAAACACCATATATTTT	CASPAGNTIYF
TRBV5-1	TRBJ2-7	TRBD2	-	TGCGCCAGCAGACGCCTTAGCGGGAGTTTTTACGAGCAGTACTTC	CASRRLSGSFYEQYF
TRBV19	TRBJ1-5	TRBD1	-	TGTGCCAGTAGTATCCGGACAGGGCCCCAGCATTTT	CASSIRTGPQHF
TRBV28	TRBJ1-1	TRBD1	-	TGTGCCAGCGGACAGGGAATCACTGAAGCTTTCTTT	CASGQGITEAFF
TRBV2	TRBJ2-6	-	-	TGTGCCAGCAGTCTAGGATTGACAGGCGTTGGGGCCAACGTCCTGACTTTC	CASSLGLTGVGANVLTF
TRBV5-6	TRBJ2-6	-	-	TGTGCCAGCAGCCGTTACCGGGACACGAGCTCTGGGGCCAACGTCCTGACTTTC	CASSRYRDTSSGANVLTF
TRBV5-1	TRBJ2-3	-	-	TGCGCCAGCGCCACAGACACGGGAGGCACAGATACGCAGTATTTT	CASATDTGGTDTQYF
TRBV4-2	TRBJ2-7	TRBD1	many	TGTGCCAGCAGCCAAATCGGGACAGGGCCCTACGAGCAGTACTTC	CASSQIGTGPYEQYF
TRBV11-1	TRBJ2-7	-	-	TGTGCCAGCAGCGCGAGGGCAGGTGCCGCCTACGAGCAGTACTTC	CASSARAGAAYEQYF
TRBV7-9	TRBJ2-5	TRBD1	-	TGTGCCAGCTCGTATAGGGGGCACGAGACCCAGTACTTC	CASSYRGHETQYF
TRBV4-2	TRBJ1-5	-	-	TGTGCCAGCAGCCAAGAGGGTGAGGGTCGTCAGCCCCAGCATTTT	CASSQEGEGRQPQHF
TRBV25-1	TRBJ2-5	-	-	TGTGCCAGCAGTGAATCGGAGGGGGGGGGTGAGACCCAGTACTTC	CASSESEGGGETQYF
TRBV6-5	TRBJ2-3	-	-	TGTGCCAGCAGTTACTCGAGGGCTGCAGATACGCAGTATTTT	CASSYSRAADTQYF
TRBV9	TRBJ2-7	TRBD2	-	TGTGCCAGCAGCGCAACACCGGGAGGCCAGCGGAGCTCCTACGAGCAGTACTTC	CASSATPGGQRSSYEQYF
TRBV9	TRBJ2-3	-	-	TGTGCCAGCAGCGTGTTTTCGGGGGGCACAGATACGCAGTATTTT	CASSVFSGGTDTQYF
TRBV5-5	TRBJ1-4	TRBD1	-	TGTGCCAGCAGCCTGGACGGACAGGCCGCAACTAATGAAAAACTGTTTTTT	CASSLDGQAATNEKLFF
TRBV2	TRBJ2-2	-	-	TGTGCCAGCAGTCTACCTAGCGCTGGCGGGGAGCTGTTTTTT	CASSLPSAGGELFF
TRBV5-6	TRBJ2-3	TRBD1	-	TGTGCCAGCAGCTGGACAGGGGTTCACGCAGATACGCAGTATTTT	CASSWTGVHADTQYF
TRBV28	TRBJ2-7	-	-	TGTGCCAGCAGTTTATCACTAACGACGACTTCAGAGCAGTACTTC	CASSLSLTTTSEQYF
TRBV27	TRBJ1-2	-	-	TGTGCCAGCAGTTTACTCCCGGGGAACTATGGCTACACCTTC	CASSLLPGNYGYTF
TRBV4-1	TRBJ2-7	TRBD2	-	TGCGCCAGCAGCCCAGTCGGGACTAGCGTCTCCTACGAGCAGTACTTC	CASSPVGTSVSYEQYF
TRBV6-5	TRBJ2-1	TRBD2	-	TGTGCCAGCAGCCGACTAGCGTGGTACAATGAGCAGTTCTTC	CASSRLAWYNEQFF